Reported below is one T cell receptor (beta chain). Its specificity is unknown. RNA-based 3' RACE libraries used unique molecular identifiers. TCRdb reanalysed the 3' RACE reads using MiXCR and keeps one entry per CDR3 protein. This table has about 40,000 distinct CDR3 sequences, just over 6.5% appearing once. This record belongs to a study of HIV-infected children after antiretroviral therapy interruption. As for the study in general: Weeks 0, 12, interruption end (24 or 48), and about 3 years post-study gave interruption-arm samples. Samples from the continuous-treatment group were taken at weeks 0, 48 and 150. Points from the study as a whole: Naive CD4+ Gini coefficient rose by interruption end, suggesting clonal expansion.

The germline V gene has CDR1 SGHVS and CDR2 FNYEAQ. V dropped 5 bases and J dropped 5 bases, with 9 bases sitting between them. CDR3 length equals 13 residues. The sample's treatment: PENTA 11 planned treatment interruption arm or continuous ART arm. Samples needed at least 5 million viable cryopreserved PBMCs. This TCR came from a pool of human donors with HIV. The rearrangement links TRBV7-6 to TRBJ1-4, with D perhaps TRBD1 (5 bases). Sequencing was performed on CD45RA+ CD4+ T cells from PBMCs, pooled from several time points, taken from a donor given antiretroviral therapy, either interrupted or continuous. Subset in this sample: naive CD4+ CD45RA+ CD45RO- T cells. The chain's CDR3 is CASSKGRNEKLFF. The CDR3 nucleotides read TGTGCCAGCAGCAAGGGGCGGAATGAAAAACTGTTTTTT.